These 3 T cell receptor beta chains were all obtained from the same sample, sequenced in a study of blood T cell repertoires in COVID-19. Using immunoSEQ multiplex PCR, the repertoire was profiled, and TCRdb retains in-frame clones only, with some absent. The sample carries a few hundred thousand clones, roughly 80% recorded once. Sequenced sample: peripheral blood. The receptor source for this set is a man aged 55 to 70 who had recovered from COVID-19.

The V gene is TRBV7-6, the J gene TRBJ1-4; the D gene is possibly TRBD1 (6 bases). The CDR3 length is 13 residues. Germline CDR1 and CDR2: SGHVS and FNYEAQ. V was pared by 6 bases and J by 7 bases, with 12 bases between. The CDR3 loop reads CASRGGASEKLFF. The CDR3 DNA reads TGTGCCAGCAGGGGGGGGGCCTCTGAAAAACTGTTTTTT. Supplemented by reference TRBV7-6 and TRBJ1-4, the full variable domain reads GAGVSQSPRYKVTKRGQDVALRCDPISGHVSLYWYRQALGQGPEFLTYFNYEAQQDKSGLPNDRFSAERPEGSISTLTIQRTEQRDSAMYRCASRGGASEKLFFGSGTQLSVL.

Here the CDR3 reads CASSSLYLSNYYNSPLHF. In nucleotides, the CDR3 is TGTGCCAGCAGCTCACTATACCTTTCTAATTACTATAATTCACCCCTCCACTTT. The chain joins TRBV6-7 to TRBJ1-6; D is undetermined. TRBV6-7 is known as an ORF, though its function is uncertain. Trimming shortened V by 6 bases and J by 3 bases, and 21 bases separated the two germline ends. The CDR3 is made up of 18 amino acids.

V usage is TRBV7-8 and J usage is TRBJ1-1; D is unresolved. V was shortened by 1 base and J by 1 base, with 10 bases between the two germline ends. CDR1 is SGHVS, CDR2 FQNEAQ, per germline. This CDR3 is 15 amino acids long. The CDR3 region is CASSLVAIQNTEAFF. For the CDR3, the DNA is TGTGCCAGCAGCTTAGTTGCGATTCAGAACACTGAAGCTTTCTTT.